Sequencing of this T cell receptor (beta chain) was carried out in a study of T-cell memory formation after mild COVID-19. Regarding the study as a whole: The finding that pre-infection memory included some responding clones suggested that cross-reactive memory joined. Later expanders leaned CD4+, whereas clones that contracted between day 15 and 85 were balanced CD4/CD8.

This clonotype was observed a handful of times. Its target is unknown. Each CDR3 protein gets one entry after TCRdb re-called the 5' RACE reads with MiXCR. The sample lists hundreds of thousands of distinct CDR3 sequences; 15% to 20% were seen once. Germline CDR1 reads MNHEY; CDR2 reads SVGEGT. This CDR3 spans 15 amino acids. The junction had 12 bases not matched to a gene; V was cut back by 8 bases and J by 3 bases. The sequence came from an adult woman who had mild COVID-19 (a few samples of this study predate the infection). Cell type and time point are not known. Material for sequencing was PBMCs or a T cell subset sorted from them (not recorded which). This chain uses TRBV6-2 or TRBV6-3 with TRBJ1-1, with 7 bases that match TRBD1. CDR3 in amino acids: CASGGDRVDDTEAFF. The CDR3 region has the DNA TGTGCCAGCGGGGGCGACAGGGTTGACGACACTGAAGCTTTCTTT.